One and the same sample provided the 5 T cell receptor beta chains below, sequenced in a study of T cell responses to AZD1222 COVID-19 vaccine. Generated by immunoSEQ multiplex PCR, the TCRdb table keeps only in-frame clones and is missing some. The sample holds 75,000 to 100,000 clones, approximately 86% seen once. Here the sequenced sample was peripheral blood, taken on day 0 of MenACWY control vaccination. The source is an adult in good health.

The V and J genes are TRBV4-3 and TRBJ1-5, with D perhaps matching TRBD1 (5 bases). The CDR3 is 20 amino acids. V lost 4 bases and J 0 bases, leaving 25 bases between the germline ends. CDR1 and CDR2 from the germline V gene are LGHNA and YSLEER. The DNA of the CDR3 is TGCGCCAGCAGCCTAAACTCTCGGACGAATCAGGGTTATAGCAATCAGCCCCAGCATTTT. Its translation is CASSLNSRTNQGYSNQPQHF.

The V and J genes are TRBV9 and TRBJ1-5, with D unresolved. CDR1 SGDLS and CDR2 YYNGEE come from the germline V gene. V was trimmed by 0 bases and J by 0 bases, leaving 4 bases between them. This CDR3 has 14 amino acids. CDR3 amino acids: CASSVDHSNQPQHF. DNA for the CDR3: TGTGCCAGCAGCGTAGACCATAGCAATCAGCCCCAGCATTTT.

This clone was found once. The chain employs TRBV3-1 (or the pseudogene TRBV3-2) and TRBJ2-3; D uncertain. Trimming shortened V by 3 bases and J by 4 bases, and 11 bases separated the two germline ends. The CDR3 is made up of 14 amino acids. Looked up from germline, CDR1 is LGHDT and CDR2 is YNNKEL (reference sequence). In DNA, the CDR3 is TGTGCCAGCAGCCAGCCCCTTGGGGCAGATACGCAGTATTTT. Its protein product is CASSQPLGADTQYF.

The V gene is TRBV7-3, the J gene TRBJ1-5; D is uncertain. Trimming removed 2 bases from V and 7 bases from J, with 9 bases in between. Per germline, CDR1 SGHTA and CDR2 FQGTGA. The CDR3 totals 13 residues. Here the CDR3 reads CASSLSGGQPQHF. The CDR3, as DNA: TGTGCCAGCAGCTTATCGGGCGGGCAGCCCCAGCATTTT.

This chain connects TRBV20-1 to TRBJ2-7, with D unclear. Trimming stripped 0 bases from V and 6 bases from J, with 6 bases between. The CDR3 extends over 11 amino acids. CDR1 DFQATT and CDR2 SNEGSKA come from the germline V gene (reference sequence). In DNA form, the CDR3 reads TGCAGTGCTAGAGATAGCCGCGAGCAGTACTTC. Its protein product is CSARDSREQYF.